Listed here are 3 T cell receptor beta chains from one sample, sequenced in a study of blood T cell repertoires in COVID-19. TCRdb's table, derived via immunoSEQ multiplex PCR, lists solely in-frame clones and lacks some. The sample shows roughly 310,000 clones, over 75% of them seen only once. The source material was peripheral blood. The receptors stem from a woman aged 50 to 60 with active or convalescent COVID-19.

This chain links TRBV12-1 with TRBJ2-1; TRBD2 is taken as the D call from the table, unchecked against the DNA. TRBV12-1 has pseudogene status. This CDR3 comprises 14 residues. The CDR3 DNA sequence: TGTGCCAGCAGCTTTAGTTACTCGTACAATGAGCAGTTCTTC. Its protein product is CASSFSYSYNEQFF.

The chain links TRBV5-1 to TRBJ2-7; a weak D match, TRBD1 (6 bases). Germline V gene lookup returns CDR1 SGHRS and CDR2 YFSETQ. V was shortened by 5 bases and J by 2 bases, with 14 bases between the two germline ends. The CDR3 consists of 14 residues. The CDR3 nucleotides are TGCGCCAGCAGACTGTCCAGGGGACCCTACGAGCAGTACTTC. Amino acids: CASRLSRGPYEQYF.

The chain is built from TRBV30 and TRBJ2-2; maybe TRBD1 (5 bases). This CDR3 has 14 residues. Germline CDR1 reads GTSNPN; CDR2 reads SVGIG (reference sequence). Trimming cost V 2 bases and J 4 bases, with 11 bases left between them. The CDR3 DNA reads TGTGCCTGGAGTAGGGGATCGGGCACCGGGGAGCTGTTTTTT. It encodes CAWSRGSGTGELFF.